This is a list of T cell receptor beta chains from one sample in a study of shared clonotypes between healthy human individuals. The data were produced by immunoSEQ multiplex PCR, yet TCRdb's version contains in-frame clones alone and is incomplete. Seen here are about 2 million clones, 95% observed once, and the top ten hold 0.13%. Material for sequencing was naive CD4+ T cells sorted from blood. The origin of the receptors is a man aged 18 to 35 in good health. CDR3s include the opening cysteine and the closing phenylalanine or tryptophan. The D gene is left open where the match is weak. Rows give clone size only sometimes, using once, few, many, or a class for an expanded clone.

d_call j_call clone_size v_call cdr3_aa cdr3_nt
. TRBJ2-5 . TRBV10-1 CASWTPSGHGQETQYF TGCGCCAGTTGGACCCCGTCGGGACACGGCCAAGAGACCCAGTACTTC
. TRBJ1-2 . TRBV28 CATLSRPAPFSVDYGYTF TGTGCCACCCTATCAAGGCCGGCCCCCTTTTCGGTCGACTATGGCTACACCTTC
TRBD2 TRBJ2-1 . TRBV10-3 CAISGAAPRGSGGASYNEQFF TGTGCCATCAGTGGCGCGGCCCCCCGGGGTAGCGGGGGCGCCTCCTACAATGAGCAGTTCTTC
. TRBJ2-2 . TRBV18 CASSPGRTGGELFF TGTGCCAGCTCACCTGGACGGACCGGTGGGGAGCTGTTTTTT
TRBD2 TRBJ2-1 . TRBV28 CASSPTSGGAYEQFF TGTGCCAGCAGCCCGACTAGCGGGGGGGCGTATGAGCAGTTCTTC
TRBD2 TRBJ2-3 . TRBV9 CASSVSIAGVGTDTQYF TGTGCCAGCAGCGTGTCCATAGCGGGGGTGGGCACAGATACGCAGTATTTT
. TRBJ1-5 . TRBV7-2 CASSPGSGNQPQHF TGTGCCAGCAGTCCCGGTTCGGGCAATCAGCCCCAGCATTTT
TRBD2 TRBJ2-3 . TRBV28 CASTRAGGPPDTQYF TGTGCCAGTACACGCGCGGGGGGGCCCCCAGATACGCAGTATTTT
TRBD2 TRBJ2-5 . TRBV2 CASSLGLAGGGETQYF TGTGCCAGCAGTCTGGGACTAGCGGGGGGAGGAGAGACCCAGTACTTC
TRBD2 TRBJ2-7 few TRBV7-7 CASSPLAGSSYEQYF TGTGCTAGCAGCCCGTTAGCGGGCAGCTCCTACGAGCAGTACTTC
TRBD2 TRBJ2-7 few TRBV19 CATNTGGSYEQYF TGTGCCACCAATACGGGGGGCTCCTACGAGCAGTACTTC
. TRBJ2-1 . TRBV6-1 CASSETSNEQFF TGTGCCAGCAGTGAAACAAGCAATGAGCAGTTCTTC
TRBD2 TRBJ2-3 . TRBV7-9 CASSLWELAGITDTQYF TGTGCCAGCAGCTTATGGGAGCTAGCGGGAATCACAGATACGCAGTATTTT
TRBD1 TRBJ1-5 . TRBV6-5 CASSLDRGGQPQHF TGTGCCAGCAGTTTGGACAGGGGAGGTCAGCCCCAGCATTTT
. TRBJ2-1 . TRBV30 CAWSVQLGSYNEQFF TGTGCCTGGAGTGTACAGCTAGGGTCCTACAATGAGCAGTTCTTC
. TRBJ2-1 . TRBV11-3 CASSLLFGVFEQFF TGTGCCAGCAGCTTACTGTTTGGAGTTTTTGAGCAGTTCTTC
. TRBJ1-1 . TRBV11-2 CASTRQENTEAFF TGTGCCAGCACCCGACAGGAGAACACTGAAGCTTTCTTT
. TRBJ2-7 . TRBV30 CAWGSDAYEQYF TGTGCCTGGGGGTCGGACGCCTACGAGCAGTACTTC
. TRBJ2-3 . TRBV4-1 CASSQVPTDTQYF TGCGCCAGCAGCCAAGTCCCAACAGATACGCAGTATTTT
TRBD1 TRBJ2-1 . TRBV18 CASSPPGQGNEQFF TGTGCCAGCTCACCACCGGGACAGGGAAATGAGCAGTTCTTC
TRBD2 TRBJ2-3 . TRBV2 CASSQTGTSGSTDTQYF TGTGCCAGCAGCCAAACCGGGACTAGCGGGAGTACAGATACGCAGTATTTT
TRBD1 TRBJ2-2 . TRBV30 CAWAGTGGTGELFF TGTGCCTGGGCCGGGACAGGGGGCACCGGGGAGCTGTTTTTT
TRBD1 TRBJ2-5 . TRBV29-1 CSAQRGQQETQYF TGCAGCGCCCAGAGGGGGCAACAAGAGACCCAGTACTTC
TRBD1 TRBJ1-6 . TRBV7-9 CASSLQDRDSPLHF TGTGCCAGCAGCTTACAGGACAGGGATTCACCCCTCCACTTT
. TRBJ2-7 . TRBV18 CASSPGGDGYEQYF TGTGCCAGCTCACCCGGAGGGGATGGCTACGAGCAGTACTTC
. TRBJ2-7 . TRBV5-1 CASSPPGRGHLEQYF TGCGCCAGCAGCCCCCCGGGACGGGGACATCTCGAGCAGTACTTC
. TRBJ1-5 . TRBV6-1 CASSGREDQPQHF TGTGCCAGCAGTGGTAGGGAGGACCAGCCCCAGCATTTT
TRBD1 TRBJ1-2 . TRBV5-5 CASSLQGRNYGYTF TGTGCCAGCAGCCTACAGGGGCGGAACTATGGCTACACCTTC
. TRBJ2-3 . TRBV5-1 CASSNGDTGGTDTQYF TGCGCCAGCAGCAACGGGGACACAGGAGGCACAGATACGCAGTATTTT
. TRBJ2-1 . TRBV7-7 CASSPDRWDEQFF TGTGCTAGCAGCCCAGACCGATGGGATGAGCAGTTCTTC
. TRBJ1-5 . TRBV30 CAWSSGSLNQPQHF TGTGCCTGGAGTTCGGGGTCCTTAAATCAGCCCCAGCATTTT
TRBD2 TRBJ2-5 once TRBV5-1 CASSQTSGGETQYF TGCGCCAGCTCCCAGACTAGCGGGGGGGAGACCCAGTACTTC
TRBD1 TRBJ1-4 . TRBV19 CASSRQGEKLFF TGTGCCAGTAGTCGACAGGGAGAAAAACTGTTTTTT
. TRBJ1-2 . TRBV10-3 CAIREVGIYGYTF TGTGCCATCAGGGAGGTCGGGATCTATGGCTACACCTTC
. TRBJ2-2 . TRBV5-1 CASSLDRAPGELFF TGCGCCAGCAGCTTGGACAGGGCCCCCGGGGAGCTGTTTTTT
. TRBJ1-6 . TRBV18 CASSTTDNNSPLHF TGTGCCAGCTCAACGACAGATAATAATTCACCCCTCCACTTT
TRBD1 TRBJ1-1 . TRBV5-6 CASSFDRDKTEAFF TGTGCCAGCAGCTTTGACAGGGACAAGACTGAAGCTTTCTTT
TRBD2 TRBJ2-7 . TRBV10-3 CAIRDSGTSGYEQYF TGTGCCATCAGAGATTCCGGGACTAGCGGATACGAGCAGTACTTC
. TRBJ2-3 . TRBV7-2 CASSLDASPMTDTQYF TGTGCCAGCAGCCTCGATGCTTCCCCCATGACAGATACGCAGTATTTT
. TRBJ1-6 . TRBV30 CAWSGPWGADNSPLHF TGTGCCTGGAGTGGCCCTTGGGGGGCTGATAATTCACCCCTCCACTTT
. TRBJ2-7 . TRBV7-2 CASSPFISTYEQYF TGTGCCAGCAGCCCCTTTATCTCGACCTACGAGCAGTACTTC
. TRBJ2-1 . TRBV7-6 CASSLETRIAYNEQFF TGTGCCAGCAGCTTAGAGACTAGAATCGCCTACAATGAGCAGTTCTTC
. TRBJ2-1 . TRBV10-3 CAISESEEGKKQFF TGTGCCATCAGTGAGTCGGAGGAGGGGAAAAAGCAGTTCTTC
TRBD1 TRBJ2-7 . TRBV6-1 CASSVDRDFYEQYF TGTGCCAGCAGTGTGGACAGGGATTTCTACGAGCAGTACTTC
. TRBJ1-6 . TRBV2 CASSDYTGTLNSPLHF TGTGCCAGCAGTGATTACACAGGGACCCTTAATTCACCCCTCCACTTT
. TRBJ2-7 . TRBV6-5 CASSYGGKGSEQYF TGTGCCAGCAGTTACGGAGGGAAAGGAAGTGAGCAGTACTTC
. TRBJ1-5 . TRBV28 CASRSNFGSSNQPQHF TGTGCCAGCAGATCCAATTTCGGCAGCTCCAATCAGCCCCAGCATTTT
. TRBJ2-5 . TRBV9 CASSRQSQETQYF TGTGCCAGCAGTCGACAGTCCCAAGAGACCCAGTACTTC
. TRBJ2-2 . TRBV9 CASSVVFSGELFF TGTGCCAGCAGCGTAGTCTTCAGCGGGGAGCTGTTTTTT
. TRBJ2-5 . TRBV9 CASSVNLGETQYF TGTGCCAGCAGCGTCAATCTAGGGGAGACCCAGTACTTC
TRBD1 TRBJ1-5 . TRBV6-9 CASSYSGWDRAFKPQHF TGTGCCAGCAGTTATAGCGGTTGGGACAGGGCTTTCAAGCCCCAGCATTTT
. TRBJ2-3 . TRBV10-3 CAINSRLAQDTQYF TGTGCCATCAACTCTCGGCTAGCGCAGGATACGCAGTATTTT
. TRBJ2-1 . TRBV7-9 CASSFSEQFF TGTGCCAGCAGCTTTTCGGAGCAGTTCTTC
TRBD2 TRBJ2-7 once TRBV9 CASSVAGGDNSFREQYF TGTGCCAGCAGCGTAGCGGGAGGGGACAACTCCTTCCGGGAGCAGTACTTC
. TRBJ2-3 . TRBV21-1 CASSKAPTGEEATDTQYF TGTGCCAGCAGCAAAGCCCCAACAGGGGAAGAGGCCACAGATACGCAGTATTTT
. TRBJ1-4 once TRBV9 CASSGSRPNEKLFF TGTGCCAGCAGCGGTAGCCGGCCTAATGAAAAACTGTTTTTT
. TRBJ2-6 . TRBV28 CASSFPFQLSGANVLTF TGTGCCAGCAGTTTTCCGTTCCAGCTCTCTGGGGCCAACGTCCTGACTTTC
. TRBJ2-7 . TRBV5-1 CASSLGQGAYEQYF TGCGCCAGCAGCTTGGGCCAGGGTGCCTACGAGCAGTACTTC
. TRBJ1-2 . TRBV18 CASSHSDRAYGYTF TGTGCCAGCTCACACTCGGACAGAGCTTATGGCTACACCTTC